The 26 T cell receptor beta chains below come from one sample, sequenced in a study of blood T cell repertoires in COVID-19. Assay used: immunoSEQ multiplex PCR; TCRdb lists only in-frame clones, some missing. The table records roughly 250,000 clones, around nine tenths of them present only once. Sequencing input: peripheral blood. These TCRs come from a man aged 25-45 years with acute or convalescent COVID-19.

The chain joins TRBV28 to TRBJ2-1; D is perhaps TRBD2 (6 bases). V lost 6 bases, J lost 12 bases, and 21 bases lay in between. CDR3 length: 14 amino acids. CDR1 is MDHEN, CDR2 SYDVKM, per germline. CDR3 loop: CASRQTRAQILQFF. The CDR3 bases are TGTGCCAGCAGGCAGACTAGAGCCCAGATCTTGCAGTTCTTC.

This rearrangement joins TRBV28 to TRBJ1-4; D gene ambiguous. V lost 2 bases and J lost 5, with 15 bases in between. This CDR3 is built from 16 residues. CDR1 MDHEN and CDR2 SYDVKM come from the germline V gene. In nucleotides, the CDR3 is TGTGCCAGCAGTTTACGTGTAGCATTTTCGAATGAAAAACTGTTTTTT. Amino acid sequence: CASSLRVAFSNEKLFF.

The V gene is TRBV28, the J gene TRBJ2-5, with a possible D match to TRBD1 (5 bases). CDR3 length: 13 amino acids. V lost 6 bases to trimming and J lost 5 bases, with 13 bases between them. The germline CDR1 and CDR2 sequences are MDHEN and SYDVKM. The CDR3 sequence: CASSPRVTETQYF. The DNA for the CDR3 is TGTGCCAGCAGCCCCAGGGTCACGGAGACCCAGTACTTC.

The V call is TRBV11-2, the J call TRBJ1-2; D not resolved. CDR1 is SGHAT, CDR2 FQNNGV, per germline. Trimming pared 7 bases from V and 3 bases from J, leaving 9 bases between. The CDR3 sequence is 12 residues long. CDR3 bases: TGTGCCAGCATCGACTGGGACTATGGCTACACCTTC. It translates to CASIDWDYGYTF. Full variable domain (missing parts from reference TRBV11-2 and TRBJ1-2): EAGVAQSPRYKIIEKRQSVAFWCNPISGHATLYWYQQILGQGPKLLIQFQNNGVVDDSQLPKDRFSAERLKGVDSTLKIQPAKLEDSAVYLCASIDWDYGYTFGSGTRLTVV.

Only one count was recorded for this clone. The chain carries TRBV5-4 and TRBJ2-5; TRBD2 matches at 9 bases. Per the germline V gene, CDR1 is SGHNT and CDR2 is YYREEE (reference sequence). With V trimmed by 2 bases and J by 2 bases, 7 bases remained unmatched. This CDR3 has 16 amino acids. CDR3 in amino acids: CASSFESGGTQETQYF. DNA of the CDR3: TGTGCCAGCAGCTTTGAAAGCGGGGGGACTCAAGAGACCCAGTACTTC.

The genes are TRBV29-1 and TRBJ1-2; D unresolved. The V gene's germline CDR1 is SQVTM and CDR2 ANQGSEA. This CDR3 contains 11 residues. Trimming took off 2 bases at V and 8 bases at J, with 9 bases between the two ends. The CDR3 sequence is CSVETWEGYTF. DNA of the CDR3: TGCAGCGTTGAAACTTGGGAGGGCTACACCTTC.

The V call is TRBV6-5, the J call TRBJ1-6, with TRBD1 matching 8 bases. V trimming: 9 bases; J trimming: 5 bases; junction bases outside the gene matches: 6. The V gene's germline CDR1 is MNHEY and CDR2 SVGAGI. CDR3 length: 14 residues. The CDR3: CASTDRGNNSPLHF. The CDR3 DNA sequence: TGTGCCAGTACCGACAGGGGCAATAATTCACCCCTCCACTTT.

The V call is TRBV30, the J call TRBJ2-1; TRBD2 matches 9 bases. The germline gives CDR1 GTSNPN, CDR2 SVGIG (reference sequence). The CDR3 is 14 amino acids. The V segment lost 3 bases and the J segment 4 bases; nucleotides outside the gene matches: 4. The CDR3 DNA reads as TGTGCCTGGAGAGGCGGGGGGGCTTACAATGAGCAGTTCTTC. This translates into CAWRGGGAYNEQFF.

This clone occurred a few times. The CDR3 reads CASSIAGGSYNEQFF. The CDR3 region has the DNA TGTGCCAGTAGTATCGCGGGAGGGTCTTACAATGAGCAGTTCTTC. The V gene is TRBV19, the J gene TRBJ2-1; 9 bases match TRBD2. After removal of 3 bases from V and 4 bases from J, the junction contained 4 bases not matched to a gene. Germline V gives CDR1 LNHDA, CDR2 SQIVND (reference sequence). The CDR3 covers 15 residues.

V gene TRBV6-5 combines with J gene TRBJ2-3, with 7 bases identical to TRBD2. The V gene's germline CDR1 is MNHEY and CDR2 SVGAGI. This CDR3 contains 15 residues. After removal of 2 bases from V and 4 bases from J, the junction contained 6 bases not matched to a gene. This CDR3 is CASSYLGGRADTQYF. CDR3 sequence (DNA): TGTGCCAGCAGTTACCTCGGGGGGAGGGCAGATACGCAGTATTTT.

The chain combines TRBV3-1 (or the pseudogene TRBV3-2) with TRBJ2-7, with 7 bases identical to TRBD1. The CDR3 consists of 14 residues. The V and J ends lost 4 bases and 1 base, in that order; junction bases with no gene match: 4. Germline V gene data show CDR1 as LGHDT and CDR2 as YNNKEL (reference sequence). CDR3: CASSLRQGSYEQYF. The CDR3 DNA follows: TGTGCCAGCAGCCTCCGACAGGGATCCTACGAGCAGTACTTC.

CDR3 sequence: CASRAGTHGYTF. For the CDR3, the DNA is TGTGCAAGTCGTGCCGGGACACACGGCTACACCTTC. This rearrangement joins TRBV28 to TRBJ1-2, with D maybe TRBD1 (6 bases). Per the germline V gene, CDR1 is MDHEN and CDR2 is SYDVKM. The CDR3 covers 12 residues.

CDR3: CASSPGTSGPYEQYF. The CDR3 DNA sequence: TGTGCCAGCAGCCCGGGGACTAGCGGGCCCTACGAGCAGTACTTC. The V call is TRBV11-3, the J call TRBJ2-7, with 12 bases matching TRBD2. J gave up 2 bases and V 5 bases, and 4 bases lay outside the gene matches. The germline CDR1 and CDR2 sequences are SGHNT and YENEEA. The CDR3 is 15 amino acids.

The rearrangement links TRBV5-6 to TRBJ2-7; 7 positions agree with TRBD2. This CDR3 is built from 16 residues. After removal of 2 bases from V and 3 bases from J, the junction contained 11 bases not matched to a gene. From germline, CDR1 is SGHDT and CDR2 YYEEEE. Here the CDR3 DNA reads TGTGCCAGCAGCTTCGTAGGTATCGCGGGAGTCTACGAGCAGTACTTC. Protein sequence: CASSFVGIAGVYEQYF.

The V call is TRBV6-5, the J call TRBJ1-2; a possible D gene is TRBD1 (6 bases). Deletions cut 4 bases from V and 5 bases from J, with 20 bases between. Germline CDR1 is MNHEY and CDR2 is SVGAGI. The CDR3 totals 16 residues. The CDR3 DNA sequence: TGTGCCAGCAGTTCCCGGGGGGAAGGGGGGACTTATGGCTACACCTTC. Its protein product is CASSSRGEGGTYGYTF.

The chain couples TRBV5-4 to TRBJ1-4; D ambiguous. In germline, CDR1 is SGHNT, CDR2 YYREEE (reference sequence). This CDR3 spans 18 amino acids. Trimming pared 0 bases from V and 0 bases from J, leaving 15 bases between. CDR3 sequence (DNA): TGTGCCAGCAGCTTGGGCAGAACCTCTTCAGCAACTAATGAAAAACTGTTTTTT. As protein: CASSLGRTSSATNEKLFF.

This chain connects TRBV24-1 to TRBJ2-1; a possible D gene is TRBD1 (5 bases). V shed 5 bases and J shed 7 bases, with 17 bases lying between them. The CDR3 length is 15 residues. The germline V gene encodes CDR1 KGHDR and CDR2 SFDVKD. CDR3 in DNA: TGTGCCACCAGTGTCTCGTCGCAGGGTCGGAATGAGCAGTTCTTC. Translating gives CATSVSSQGRNEQFF.

The CDR3 is CASSSQTSGSNNEQFF. The DNA of the CDR3 is TGCGCCAGCAGCTCCCAGACTAGCGGGAGCAACAATGAGCAGTTCTTC. The chain carries TRBV5-1 and TRBJ2-1; 12 nucleotides align to TRBD2. The germline gives CDR1 SGHRS, CDR2 YFSETQ. The CDR3 length is 16 residues. The J segment lost 5 bases and the V segment lost 3 bases, leaving 6 bases of the junction unmatched.

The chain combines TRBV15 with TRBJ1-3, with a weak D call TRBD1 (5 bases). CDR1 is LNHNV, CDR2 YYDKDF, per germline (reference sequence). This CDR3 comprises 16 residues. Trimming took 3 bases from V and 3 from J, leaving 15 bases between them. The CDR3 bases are TGTGCCACCAGCAGGGAAATAGGGGATATTGGAAACACCATATATTTT. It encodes CATSREIGDIGNTIYF.

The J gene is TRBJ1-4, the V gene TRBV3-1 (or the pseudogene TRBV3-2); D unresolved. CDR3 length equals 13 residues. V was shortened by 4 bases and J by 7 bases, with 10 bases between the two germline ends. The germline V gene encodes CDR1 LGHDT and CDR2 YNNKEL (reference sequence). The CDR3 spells CASSRSRGEKLFF. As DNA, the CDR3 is TGTGCCAGCAGCCGCTCCCGGGGTGAAAAACTGTTTTTT.

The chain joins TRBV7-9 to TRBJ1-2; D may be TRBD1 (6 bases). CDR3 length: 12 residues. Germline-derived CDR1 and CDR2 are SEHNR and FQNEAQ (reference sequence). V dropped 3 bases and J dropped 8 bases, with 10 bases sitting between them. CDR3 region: CASSFGQSGYTF. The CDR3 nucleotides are TGTGCCAGCAGCTTCGGACAGTCCGGCTACACCTTC.

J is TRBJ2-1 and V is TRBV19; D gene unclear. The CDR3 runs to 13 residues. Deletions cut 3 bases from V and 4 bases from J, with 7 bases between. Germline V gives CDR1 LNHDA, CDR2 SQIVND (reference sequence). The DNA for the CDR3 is TGTGCCAGTAGTATCCTAGGATACAATGAGCAGTTCTTC. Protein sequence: CASSILGYNEQFF.

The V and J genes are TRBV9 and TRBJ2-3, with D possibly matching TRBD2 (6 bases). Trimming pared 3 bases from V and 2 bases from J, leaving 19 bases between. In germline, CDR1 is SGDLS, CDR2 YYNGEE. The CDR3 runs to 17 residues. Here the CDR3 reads CASSGGVAQLPTDTQYF. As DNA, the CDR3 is TGTGCCAGCAGCGGGGGGGTGGCCCAGCTTCCCACAGATACGCAGTATTTT.

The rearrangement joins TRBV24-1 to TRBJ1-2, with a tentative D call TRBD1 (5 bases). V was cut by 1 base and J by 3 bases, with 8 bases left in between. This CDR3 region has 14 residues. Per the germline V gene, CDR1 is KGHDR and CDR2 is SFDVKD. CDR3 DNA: TGTGCCACCAGTGATTTTGGCAGGGACTATGGCTACACCTTC. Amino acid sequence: CATSDFGRDYGYTF.

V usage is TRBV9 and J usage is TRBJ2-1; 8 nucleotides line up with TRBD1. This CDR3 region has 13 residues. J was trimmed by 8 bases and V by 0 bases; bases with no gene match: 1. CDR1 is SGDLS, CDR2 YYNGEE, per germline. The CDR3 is CASSVDRGDEQFF. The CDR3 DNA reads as TGTGCCAGCAGCGTAGACAGGGGGGATGAGCAGTTCTTC.

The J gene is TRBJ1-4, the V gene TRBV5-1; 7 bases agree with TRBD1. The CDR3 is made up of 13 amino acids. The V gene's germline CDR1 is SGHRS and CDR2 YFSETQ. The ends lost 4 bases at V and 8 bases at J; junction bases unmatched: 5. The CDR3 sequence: CASSATGEEKLFF. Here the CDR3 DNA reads TGCGCCAGCAGCGCCACAGGGGAAGAAAAACTGTTTTTT.